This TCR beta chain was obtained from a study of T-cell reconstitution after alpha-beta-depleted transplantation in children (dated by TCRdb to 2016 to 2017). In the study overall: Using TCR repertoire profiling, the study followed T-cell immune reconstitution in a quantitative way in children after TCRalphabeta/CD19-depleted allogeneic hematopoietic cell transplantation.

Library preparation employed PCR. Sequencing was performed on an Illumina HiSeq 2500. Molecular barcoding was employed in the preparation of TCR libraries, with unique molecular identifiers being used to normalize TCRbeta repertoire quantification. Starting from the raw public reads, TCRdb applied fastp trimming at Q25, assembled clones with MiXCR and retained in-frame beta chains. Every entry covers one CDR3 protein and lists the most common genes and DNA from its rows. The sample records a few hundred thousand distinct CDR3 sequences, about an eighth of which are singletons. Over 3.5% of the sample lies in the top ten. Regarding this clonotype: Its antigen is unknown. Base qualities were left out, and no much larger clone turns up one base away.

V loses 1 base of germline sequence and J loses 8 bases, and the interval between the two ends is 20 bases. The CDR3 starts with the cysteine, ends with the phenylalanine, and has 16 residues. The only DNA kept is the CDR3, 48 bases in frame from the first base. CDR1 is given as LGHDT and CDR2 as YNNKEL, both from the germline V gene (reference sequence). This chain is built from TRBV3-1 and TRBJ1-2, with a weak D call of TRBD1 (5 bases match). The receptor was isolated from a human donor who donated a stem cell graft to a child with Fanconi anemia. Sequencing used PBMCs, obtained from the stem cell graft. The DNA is TGTGCCAGCAGCCAAGGCAGGGCCGTTTTGGTTAAGGGCTACACCTTC. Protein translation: CASSQGRAVLVKGYTF.